These T cell receptor beta chains were read from a single sample in a study of blood T cell repertoires in COVID-19. The assay was immunoSEQ multiplex PCR, and TCRdb's table has in-frame clones only and misses some. Found here are about 140,000 clones, 76% of them singletons; the top ten hold under 6%. Specimen: peripheral blood. All receptors come from an elderly woman with active or convalescent COVID-19. Both conserved end residues are part of each CDR3. A D gene is named only where the DNA matches it firmly. Some rows have no size entry. The others give once, few or many, or a class for an expanded clone.

cdr3_nt cdr3_aa d_call j_call clone_size v_call
TGTGCCAGCTCAAGGCAGGGCGGAGATACGCAGTATTTT CASSRQGGDTQYF . TRBJ2-3 . TRBV18
TGTGCCAGCAGTGAACAAACTACTTCGGGAGCTCGGGCTTTCTTT CASSEQTTSGARAFF . TRBJ1-1 . TRBV2
TGTGCCAGCAGCTTACAGCGGGGGGGAAGTGAGCAGTTCTTC CASSLQRGGSEQFF TRBD2 TRBJ2-1 once TRBV7-6
TGCGCCAGCAGCTTGGACCCTAGCGGGGGGGCACGTGAGCAGTACTTC CASSLDPSGGAREQYF TRBD2 TRBJ2-7 . TRBV5-1
TGCGCCAGCAGCCTTGACAGGGTACGAGGAAACACCATATATTTT CASSLDRVRGNTIYF TRBD1 TRBJ1-3 . TRBV5-1
TGTGCCAGCAGCCAGCGAGGGGTCAGACAGGGAGGAGAGACCCAGTACTTC CASSQRGVRQGGETQYF . TRBJ2-5 once TRBV7-2
TGTGCCAGCATCGATCCCGGGACAGCTCTGGGACTAGCGTGGTACAATGAGCAGTTCTTC CASIDPGTALGLAWYNEQFF TRBD2 TRBJ2-1 . TRBV3-1/TRBV3-2
TGTGCCAGCAGTTTATCCGCCGCCGCGGGGGAGCAGTACTTC CASSLSAAAGEQYF . TRBJ2-7 . TRBV27
TGTGCCAGTTCCACGAGGAGGGAGACCCAGTACTTC CASSTRRETQYF . TRBJ2-5 . TRBV12-3/TRBV12-4
TGTGCCAGCAGCCCCCGGGGAGGCCCCAGCATTGTGGGCAATCAGCCCCAGCATTTT CASSPRGGPSIVGNQPQHF . TRBJ1-5 . TRBV21-1
TGCCATCAACAGTACTATGGCTACACCTTC CHQQYYGYTF . TRBJ1-2 . TRBV6-5
TGTGCCAGCAGCTCGATCCAGGGGGCTAAGAATCAGCCCCAGCATTTT CASSSIQGAKNQPQHF TRBD1 TRBJ1-5 . TRBV7-2
TGTGCCAGCAGCTTAGGCGGGGGTTACGAGCAGTACTTC CASSLGGGYEQYF TRBD2 TRBJ2-7 . TRBV7-2
TGTGCCAGCAGCCACGGTAGGGACAGGGTTTGGACTGAAGCTTTCTTT CASSHGRDRVWTEAFF TRBD1 TRBJ1-1 . TRBV4-2
TGTGCCAGCAGCGGCCGTCAGGGGGCGCAGAGGAACACTGAAGCTTTCTTT CASSGRQGAQRNTEAFF TRBD1 TRBJ1-1 few TRBV28
TGCGCCAGCAGCCGGTCGGGGACAGGGGGCGCGGGGCAAGAGACCCAGTACTTC CASSRSGTGGAGQETQYF TRBD1 TRBJ2-5 . TRBV5-1
TGTGCCAGCAGCTTAGCCCCCGGCGGGGGGGTCAGGGCTAATGAAAAACTGTTTTTT CASSLAPGGGVRANEKLFF . TRBJ1-4 . TRBV7-9
TGTGCCAGCAGCTTAACCCTAGCGGCTTACAATGAGCAGTTCTTC CASSLTLAAYNEQFF TRBD2 TRBJ2-1 few TRBV7-3
TGTGCCAGTAGTTCGCGGGGCAGGGATGGCTCTGGGGAGCTGTTTTTT CASSSRGRDGSGELFF . TRBJ2-2 few TRBV19
TGTGCCAGCAGCCCTACGGTTGGGTTAGCAGTAGATACGCAGTATTTT CASSPTVGLAVDTQYF . TRBJ2-3 many TRBV11-2
TGTGCCAGCAGCGAGGGACTAGCCGGGAGGACCCAGTACTTC CASSEGLAGRTQYF TRBD2 TRBJ2-5 . TRBV9
TGTGCCAGCAGCCAATTATCAGGAATTGACACTGAAGCTTTCTTT CASSQLSGIDTEAFF . TRBJ1-1 . TRBV14
TGTGCCAGCAGTACAACCCCAGAAAAACTGTTTTTT CASSTTPEKLFF . TRBJ1-4 many TRBV27
TGTGCCAGCAGTTCCCTAGTCAGCTCCTACAATGAGCAGTTCTTC CASSSLVSSYNEQFF . TRBJ2-1 . TRBV28
TGTGCCTGGTCAGACAGGGGTCACGAGCAGTACTTC CAWSDRGHEQYF TRBD1 TRBJ2-7 . TRBV30
TGTGCCAGCAGCCAAGATCTGACTAGGAACACCGGGGAGCTGTTTTTT CASSQDLTRNTGELFF . TRBJ2-2 . TRBV4-2
TGCGCCAGCAGCTTGTCGTTACAGGGGACCGCCGGGGATGAAAAACTGTTTTTT CASSLSLQGTAGDEKLFF TRBD1 TRBJ1-4 . TRBV5-1
TGTGCCAGCAGAGCGGGACTACCGAACAATGAGCAGTTCTTC CASRAGLPNNEQFF TRBD2 TRBJ2-1 few TRBV2
TGTGCCAGCAGCCGGACTCGCACTGCGCCAGATACGCAGTATTTT CASSRTRTAPDTQYF . TRBJ2-3 once TRBV27
TGTGCCAGCAGCCCACAGACCCTCCCCCGGCTGACCCGGGGGAGTCAGTTCTTC CASSPQTLPRLTRGSQFF . TRBJ2-1 . TRBV7-9
TGTGCCTGGAGACCCTTCGGGACACGGAATGAAAAACTGTTTTTT CAWRPFGTRNEKLFF . TRBJ1-4 few TRBV30
TGTGCCTGGGAGGGACAGGGGATCTACAATGAGCAGTTCTTC CAWEGQGIYNEQFF TRBD1 TRBJ2-1 once TRBV30
TGTGCCAGCACCACTAGGCAGGGGCCCTGGAGAGAGACCCAGTACTTC CASTTRQGPWRETQYF . TRBJ2-5 few TRBV3-1/TRBV3-2
TGTGCTAGCAGCCTGTGGACAGGCTCCGAGCAGTACTTC CASSLWTGSEQYF TRBD1 TRBJ2-7 once TRBV7-7
TGCAGCGTACAGGGGGCCGGTGAAAAACTGTTTTTT CSVQGAGEKLFF TRBD1 TRBJ1-4 . TRBV29-1
TGTGCCAGCAGCCCATCCGGGACAGGGACGAGGGAAAAACTGTTTTTT CASSPSGTGTREKLFF TRBD1 TRBJ1-4 . TRBV14
TGTGCCAGCAGTCTTGTCCCTCAGGAACGAGGGACCTACGAGCAGTACTTC CASSLVPQERGTYEQYF . TRBJ2-7 once TRBV27
TGTGCCAGCAGAGTACAGGGAACCCACACTGAAGCTTTCTTT CASRVQGTHTEAFF . TRBJ1-1 . TRBV28
TGTGCCAGCAGCCTTAGCGAAGATACGCAGTATTTT CASSLSEDTQYF . TRBJ2-3 . TRBV7-9
TGTGCCAGCAGGATTAGGGGGGGCGCAGATACGCAGTATTTT CASRIRGGADTQYF . TRBJ2-3 . TRBV6-5
TGTGCCAGCAGGACCGGGACAGGGAGTGGCTACACCTTC CASRTGTGSGYTF TRBD1 TRBJ1-2 once TRBV6-6
TGCGCCAGCAGCAGAACAGGGGGCGACTATGGCTACACCTTC CASSRTGGDYGYTF TRBD1 TRBJ1-2 . TRBV5-1
TGTGCCAGCAGCGTACCGGACACTAACTATGGCTACACCTTC CASSVPDTNYGYTF . TRBJ1-2 . TRBV9
TGTGCCAGTACCTCCGACCAGATTGCGGGGCCGGGGGAAAAACTGTTTTTT CASTSDQIAGPGEKLFF . TRBJ1-4 . TRBV19
TGCGCCAGCAGCCAAGATAGCGCCGGGTGGGGCACAGATACGCAGTATTTT CASSQDSAGWGTDTQYF . TRBJ2-3 . TRBV4-3
TGTGCCAGTACCGCGGGACAGGGGGAGGTCAAGACCCAGTACTTC CASTAGQGEVKTQYF TRBD1 TRBJ2-5 . TRBV19
TGTGCCAGCAGTTTAGGGCAGGGGGCCCCCCTTACTAATGAAAAACTGTTTTTT CASSLGQGAPLTNEKLFF TRBD1 TRBJ1-4 . TRBV27
TGTGCCTGGTCTTTGACAGGCACAGATACGCAGTATTTT CAWSLTGTDTQYF . TRBJ2-3 . TRBV30
TGTGCCAGCAGCAAGACAGGGGGCAGCAAAAACATTCAGTACTTC CASSKTGGSKNIQYF TRBD1 TRBJ2-4 . TRBV6-5
TGTGCCAGCAGTTTCCTAGGGGCCTATGGCTACACCTTC CASSFLGAYGYTF . TRBJ1-2 . TRBV28
TGTGCCAGCAGCTTAGTGACGGGGCAGGGGGCCTACAATGAGCAGTTCTTC CASSLVTGQGAYNEQFF TRBD1 TRBJ2-1 once TRBV11-2
TGTGCCAGCAGCTTGGGGACAGGGAAGCCCCAGCATTTT CASSLGTGKPQHF TRBD1 TRBJ1-5 . TRBV5-8
TGTGCCAGCAGGGCAGCGGGCGACACCGGGGAGCTGTTTTTT CASRAAGDTGELFF . TRBJ2-2 . TRBV11-2
TGCGCCAGCAGCCAAGATGTACTTAACCGGGGGGCACAGTATTTT CASSQDVLNRGAQYF . TRBJ2-3 . TRBV4-1
TGCGCCAGCAGATCCGGGACTAGCGGCGAGCAGTACTTC CASRSGTSGEQYF TRBD2 TRBJ2-7 . TRBV10-1
TGTGCCAGCAGAGATTCGGGGAGCCCGAATGAAAAACTGTTTTTT CASRDSGSPNEKLFF . TRBJ1-4 few TRBV2
TGTGCCTGGAGGGAGGGGGGGGCTGGCAACGAGCAGTACTTC CAWREGGAGNEQYF . TRBJ2-7 . TRBV30